Shown below are 4 T cell receptor beta chains from a single sample sequenced in a study of blood T cell repertoires in COVID-19. Method: immunoSEQ multiplex PCR; TCRdb's copy keeps in-frame clones and lacks some. The sample lists 100,000 to 150,000 clones, over 60% occurring once. Sample: peripheral blood. The receptors derive from a woman in her seventies with acute or convalescent COVID-19.

This chain links TRBV18 with TRBJ2-7; D is perhaps TRBD2 (6 bases). Germline V gives CDR1 KGHSH, CDR2 LQKENI. V lost 6 bases to trimming and J lost 6 bases, with 18 bases between them. This CDR3 is 14 amino acids long. CDR3 residues: CASSPTRAGGEQYF. Here the CDR3 DNA reads TGTGCCAGCTCCCCGACTCGGGCCGGGGGCGAGCAGTACTTC. Using reference TRBV18 and TRBJ2-7 for the parts outside the CDR3, the full variable domain is NAGVMQNPRHLVRRRGQEARLRCSPMKGHSHVYWYRQLPEEGLKFMVYLQKENIIDESGMPKERFSAEFPKEGPSILRIQQVVRGDSAAYFCASSPTRAGGEQYFGPGTRLTVT.

The rearrangement uses TRBV11-2 and TRBJ1-2; a possible D gene is TRBD1 (5 bases). The germline V gene encodes CDR1 SGHAT and CDR2 FQNNGV. The CDR3 length is 13 residues. Trimming left V 3 bases short and J 6 bases short, with 11 bases between. In DNA, the CDR3 is TGTGCCAGCAGCTTGGGGACTTTAGATGGCTACACCTTC. Protein: CASSLGTLDGYTF. The full variable domain, completed using reference TRBV11-2 and TRBJ1-2, is EAGVAQSPRYKIIEKRQSVAFWCNPISGHATLYWYQQILGQGPKLLIQFQNNGVVDDSQLPKDRFSAERLKGVDSTLKIQPAKLEDSAVYLCASSLGTLDGYTFGSGTRLTVV.

This clone was seen a handful of times. The CDR3 here is CASSPAGLRYGYTF. The DNA of the CDR3 is TGTGCCAGCAGTCCCGCGGGACTGCGCTATGGCTACACCTTC. The J gene is TRBJ1-2, the V gene TRBV27, with D maybe TRBD1 (5 bases). V lost 5 bases to trimming and J lost 4 bases, with 14 bases between them. The CDR3 is 14 amino acids. Germline CDR1 MNHEY, CDR2 SMNVEV (reference sequence).

This rearrangement joins TRBV5-1 to TRBJ1-2; D perhaps matches TRBD1 (5 bases). The CDR3 is 13 amino acids. Germline V gene sequence: CDR1 SGHRS, CDR2 YFSETQ. V shed 4 bases and J shed 7 bases, with 14 bases lying between them. CDR3 DNA: TGCGCCAGCAGCCAAGGAGGGGCCCTTGGCTACACCTTC. Translation: CASSQGGALGYTF.